This T cell receptor beta chain was identified during a study of blood T cell repertoires in COVID-19. Between the trimmed V and J ends, which lost 0 bases and 2 bases, there was a span of 8 bases. The CDR3 extends over 15 amino acids. The germline V gene encodes CDR1 LGHNA and CDR2 YNFKEQ. TCRdb keeps only in-frame clones here, not all; method: immunoSEQ multiplex PCR. Of about 120,000 clones listed, around 81% are singletons. Source material: peripheral blood. This TCR came from a man aged 25-40 years with COVID-19, enrolled during active disease. The rearrangement joins TRBV4-2 to TRBJ1-5, with D maybe TRBD1 (5 bases). CDR3 in DNA: TGTGCCAGCAGCCAAGATTCGGGGGGCAATCAGCCCCAGCATTTT. This gives the protein CASSQDSGGNQPQHF.